This TCR beta chain stems from a study of Graves' ophthalmopathy and Graves' hyperthyroidism. Study in general: Hyperthyroidism showing no ophthalmopathy within 18 months of follow-up was stable.

This clonotype was found many times. Its antigen is not identified. The CDR3 runs to 13 residues. Trimming took off 5 bases at V and 3 bases at J, with 11 bases between the two ends. Amplification from RNA transcripts yielded the TCR beta CDR3 regions. After a first-round RT-PCR with HTBI primers, a second-round multiplex PCR was run. MiXCR, run by TCRdb on the multiplex PCR reads, gives a single entry per CDR3 protein. The table has 1 million to 1.3 million distinct CDR3 sequences, roughly two fifths seen once. Thyroid ultrasound, orbital computed tomography, TRAb, serum thyroxine and clinical symptoms formed the basis of diagnosis. Notes on the study in general: The model achieved around 67% sensitivity and 72% to 85% specificity for ophthalmopathy progression.

The chain joins TRBV12-3 or TRBV12-4 to TRBJ2-7; D is unclear. Sequencing input: peripheral blood or thyroid tissue (not recorded which). The clonotype originates from an adult man with Graves' hyperthyroidism. CDR3: CASSTPRVYEQYF. CDR3 sequence (DNA): TGTGCCAGCAGTACACCTAGGGTCTACGAGCAGTACTTC.